These 17 T cell receptor beta chains share one sample of origin, sequenced in a study of cytomegalovirus exposure and HLA in healthy donors. The PCR was carried out with 60 Vbeta primers and 13 Jbeta primers. Sequenced by immunoSEQ multiplex PCR; TCRdb stores in-frame clones only, minus some. The repertoire holds about 120,000 clones, roughly 72% seen once, with under 4.5% in the top ten. The sequenced material came from PBMCs. All receptors derive from a man aged 40-50 years in good health and CMV-seropositive.

In this sample, this clone turned up many times. J is TRBJ2-7 and V is TRBV5-4; 16 bases map to TRBD2. The trim removed 4 bases at V and 5 bases at J, leaving 3 bases unmatched. The CDR3 extends over 15 amino acids. Germline V gene data show CDR1 as SGHNT and CDR2 as YYREEE (reference sequence). CDR3 residues: CASSLGLAGGNEQYF. CDR3 coding DNA: TGTGCCAGCAGCCTGGGACTAGCGGGAGGGAACGAGCAGTACTTC.

The chain combines TRBV10-1 with TRBJ2-1; TRBD1 matches 8 bases. V shed 0 bases, J shed 7 bases, and the junction held 5 bases outside the gene matches. The CDR3 is 15 amino acids. Germline CDR1 is WNHNN and CDR2 is SYGVQD (reference sequence). The CDR3 DNA sequence: TGCGCCAGCAGTGAGTCGACAGGGGAAGGGAATGAGCAGTTCTTC. Translated: CASSESTGEGNEQFF.

The chain couples TRBV6-6 to TRBJ1-1, with D possibly matching TRBD1 (6 bases). Trimming took off 6 bases at V and 0 bases at J, with 11 bases between the two ends. Germline V lookup: CDR1 MNHNY, CDR2 SVGAGI (reference sequence). CDR3 size: 14 residues. Here the CDR3 DNA reads TGTGCCAGCAGACTACAGGGAATGAACACTGAAGCTTTCTTT. It is translated as CASRLQGMNTEAFF.

The V call is TRBV27, the J call TRBJ1-1; possibly TRBD1 for D (6 bases). The germline gives CDR1 MNHEY, CDR2 SMNVEV (reference sequence). This CDR3 contains 11 residues. CDR3 protein: CGSGAGTEAFF. The CDR3 region has the DNA TGTGGTTCAGGGGCAGGGACTGAAGCTTTCTTT.

The rearrangement uses TRBV5-8 and TRBJ2-2; 9 nucleotides align to TRBD1. CDR3 length equals 15 residues. CDR1 is SGHTS and CDR2 is YDEGEE in the germline V gene. The junction had 7 bases not matched to a gene; V was cut back by 4 bases and J by 6 bases. The CDR3 DNA reads TGTGCCAGCAGCCTGGGGACAGGGTTACCCGGGGAGCTGTTTTTT. Translating gives CASSLGTGLPGELFF.

V and J are TRBV15 and TRBJ1-5, with D tentatively TRBD1 (5 bases). In germline, CDR1 is LNHNV, CDR2 YYDKDF (reference sequence). The CDR3 consists of 13 residues. Deletions cut 1 base from V and 7 bases from J, with 8 bases between. The CDR3 is CATSRAWGQPQHF. The CDR3 DNA sequence: TGTGCCACCAGCAGAGCTTGGGGCCAGCCCCAGCATTTT.

This clone was found once. The gene calls are TRBV11-1 and TRBJ2-3; 15 nucleotides line up with TRBD2. Germline CDR1 is SGHAT and CDR2 is FQDESV (reference sequence). V lost 4 bases, J lost 0 bases, and 2 bases stayed unmatched. The CDR3 totals 17 residues. CDR3 sequence (DNA): TGTGCCAGCAGCTCGGGACTAGCGGGAGGCAGCACAGATACGCAGTATTTT. This sequence encodes CASSSGLAGGSTDTQYF.

The chain recombines TRBV7-2 with TRBJ2-5; weak D call: TRBD2 (7 bases). The germline V and J ends were trimmed by 1 base and 4 bases, with 16 bases remaining between them. The length of the CDR3 is 16 residues. Germline V gives CDR1 SGHTA, CDR2 FQGNSA. The CDR3 loop is CASSLEEWRGRETQYF. The CDR3 DNA reads TGTGCCAGCAGCTTAGAGGAGTGGCGGGGGCGAGAGACCCAGTACTTC.

The V call is TRBV28, the J call TRBJ2-3; TRBD2 aligns across 9 bases. This CDR3 contains 16 residues. The ends lost 5 bases at V and 3 bases at J; junction bases unmatched: 9. CDR1 and CDR2 from the germline V gene are MDHEN and SYDVKM. CDR3 bases: TGTGCCAGCAGTGCCAATAGCGGGAGCAGGACAGATACGCAGTATTTT. Its protein is CASSANSGSRTDTQYF.

The J gene is TRBJ1-1, the V gene TRBV5-4, with 12 positions matching TRBD1. J lost 1 base, V lost 0 bases, and 4 bases had no gene match. The germline V gene has CDR1 SGHNT and CDR2 YYREEE (reference sequence). The CDR3 is 17 amino acids. CDR3 region: CASSLVRDRGQNTEAFF. DNA for the CDR3: TGTGCCAGCAGCTTGGTTAGGGACAGGGGGCAGAACACTGAAGCTTTCTTT.

This chain connects TRBV5-6 to TRBJ1-2, with 7 bases identical to TRBD1. The CDR3 is made up of 14 amino acids. V was clipped by 0 bases and J by 4 bases; unmatched bases: 3. Per the germline V gene, CDR1 is SGHDT and CDR2 is YYEEEE. CDR3 DNA: TGTGCCAGCAGCTTGGGGGACAGCGCCTATGGCTACACCTTC. This sequence encodes CASSLGDSAYGYTF.

The gene calls are TRBV13 and TRBJ1-2; the D gene is possibly TRBD1 (6 bases). CDR3 size: 13 residues. V was trimmed by 8 bases and J by 2 bases, leaving 12 bases between them. The V gene's germline CDR1 is PRHDT and CDR2 FYEKMQ (reference sequence). The CDR3 DNA follows: TGTGCCAGCGTGCAGGGGCTGAACTATGGCTACACCTTC. It encodes CASVQGLNYGYTF. The full variable domain, rest sourced from reference TRBV13 and TRBJ1-2, is AAGVIQSPRHLIKEKRETATLKCYPIPRHDTVYWYQQGPGQDPQFLISFYEKMQSDKGSIPDRFSAQQFSDYHSELNMSSLELGDSALYFCASVQGLNYGYTFGSGTRLTVV.

This clone was recorded once. The chain recombines TRBV7-2 with TRBJ2-1; D may be TRBD1 (6 bases). Germline V gene data show CDR1 as SGHTA and CDR2 as FQGNSA. The V gene lost 7 bases and the J gene lost 1 base, with 11 bases spanning the gap. CDR3 length: 14 residues. In DNA, the CDR3 is TGTGCCAGCACTCTAGGGGGTTCCTACAATGAGCAGTTCTTC. Translated: CASTLGGSYNEQFF.

This rearrangement joins TRBV27 to TRBJ1-1; D call uncertain. Between the trimmed V and J ends, which lost 0 bases and 6 bases, there was a span of 8 bases. CDR1 MNHEY and CDR2 SMNVEV come from the germline V gene (reference sequence). This CDR3 has 13 residues. CDR3 nucleotides: TGTGCCAGCAGTTTATCCTTCGGAGCTGAAGCTTTCTTT. Residues: CASSLSFGAEAFF.

V usage is TRBV5-4 and J usage is TRBJ1-4, with 8 bases identical to TRBD1. CDR3 length: 14 residues. Germline CDR1 SGHNT, CDR2 YYREEE (reference sequence). V shed 1 base and J 7 bases; nucleotides not matched to a gene: 3. CDR3 sequence (DNA): TGTGCCAGCAGCTTGCCAGGGGGCGTTGAAAAACTGTTTTTT. This encodes CASSLPGGVEKLFF. Full variable domain (rest looked up from reference TRBV5-4 and TRBJ1-4): ETGVTQSPTHLIKTRGQQVTLRCSSQSGHNTVSWYQQALGQGPQFIFQYYREEENGRGNFPPRFSGLQFPNYSSELNVNALELDDSALYLCASSLPGGVEKLFFGSGTQLSVL.

This clone was observed a single time. The chain carries TRBV10-2 and TRBJ2-7; tentatively, D is TRBD2 (7 bases). The length of the CDR3 is 12 residues. Trimming shortened V by 8 bases and J by 3 bases, and 11 bases separated the two germline ends. Germline values: CDR1 WSHSY, CDR2 SAAADI. CDR3 coding DNA: TGCGCCAGCTGGGGGGGCGACTACGAGCAGTACTTC. It encodes CASWGGDYEQYF.

This sequence joins TRBV19 and TRBJ1-2; D remains ambiguous. From germline, CDR1 is LNHDA and CDR2 SQIVND (reference sequence). Trimming shortened V by 5 bases and J by 9 bases, and 16 bases separated the two germline ends. The CDR3 runs to 13 residues. CDR3 nucleotides: TGTGCCAGTAGTCCCAGAGACATCGCCCGCTACACCTTC. This gives the protein CASSPRDIARYTF.